The 30 T cell receptor beta chains below were found in one sample sequenced in a study of blood T cell repertoires in COVID-19. Profiled with immunoSEQ multiplex PCR; TCRdb holds only in-frame clones, not every one. The sample records 200,000 to 300,000 clones, under 85% being singletons. Sequencing was performed on peripheral blood. All receptors come from a human donor in a cohort sampled during active COVID-19.

This clone showed up just once. This chain connects TRBV28 to TRBJ2-7; 10 positions match TRBD1. CDR3 length: 14 residues. After removal of 6 bases from V and 2 bases from J, the junction contained 4 bases not matched to a gene. CDR1 is MDHEN and CDR2 is SYDVKM in the germline V gene. The CDR3 nucleotides are TGTGCCAGCAGGGGGACAGGGGAGACCTACGAGCAGTACTTC. It codes for CASRGTGETYEQYF.

J is TRBJ1-5 and V is TRBV6-4; D is perhaps TRBD1 (6 bases). The ends were cut back, 6 bases at V and 1 base at J, with 10 bases in the middle. The CDR3 is 14 amino acids. CDR1 MRHNA and CDR2 SNTAGT come from the germline V gene. CDR3 sequence: CASSPTGSNQPQHF. DNA of the CDR3: TGTGCCAGCAGCCCAACAGGGAGCAATCAGCCCCAGCATTTT.

This chain uses TRBV2 with TRBJ1-4; 11 positions match TRBD1. Germline loops: CDR1 SNHLY, CDR2 FYNNEI. Unmatched junction bases numbered 4, after V lost 5 bases and J lost 5 bases. This CDR3 contains 15 residues. The DNA for the CDR3 is TGTGCCAGCAGTATGGGGACAGGGGGGAATGAAAAACTGTTTTTT. It translates to CASSMGTGGNEKLFF.

The chain joins TRBV6-5 to TRBJ2-7; 9 bases align to TRBD2. This CDR3 has 16 residues. J was trimmed by 4 bases and V by 0 bases; bases with no gene match: 7. Germline CDR1 is MNHEY and CDR2 is SVGAGI. DNA for the CDR3: TGTGCCAGCAGTTACTCGAAGACTAGCGGTATATACGAGCAGTACTTC. It yields the protein CASSYSKTSGIYEQYF.

The chain has TRBV3-1 (or the pseudogene TRBV3-2) and TRBJ1-1; D may be TRBD1 (5 bases). V lost 2 bases and J lost 1, with 11 bases in between. The germline V gene encodes CDR1 LGHDT and CDR2 YNNKEL (reference sequence). This CDR3 contains 15 residues. The CDR3 protein is CASSQRWTSNTEAFF. DNA for the CDR3: TGTGCCAGCAGCCAAAGGTGGACATCGAACACTGAAGCTTTCTTT.

V gene TRBV11-2 combines with J gene TRBJ2-2, with 7 bases fitting TRBD1. CDR1 SGHAT and CDR2 FQNNGV come from the germline V gene. CDR3 size: 16 residues. With V trimmed by 2 bases and J by 15 bases, 18 bases remained unmatched. The CDR3 protein is CASSLPRTGATWKLFF. The DNA for the CDR3 is TGTGCCAGCAGCTTACCCCGGACAGGCGCTACCTGGAAATTGTTTTTT.

V usage is TRBV19 and J usage is TRBJ2-7; 7 bases are a match to TRBD2. The CDR3 is 14 amino acids. CDR1 is LNHDA, CDR2 SQIVND, per germline (reference sequence). With 3 bases clipped from V and 7 bases from J, the junction kept 9 bases outside the gene matches. CDR3 DNA: TGTGCCAGTAGTATGCGACTAGCAGGGTGGGAGCAGTACTTC. It codes for CASSMRLAGWEQYF.

The J gene is TRBJ2-2, the V gene TRBV6-6; D may be TRBD1 (5 bases). With 10 bases removed from V and 1 base from J, the gap between germline ends came to 13 bases. CDR3 length: 14 amino acids. The germline CDR1 and CDR2 sequences are MNHNY and SVGAGI (reference sequence). The CDR3 protein is CATGAARNTGELFF. The CDR3 DNA follows: TGTGCCACTGGGGCCGCCCGGAACACCGGGGAGCTGTTTTTT.

The rearrangement links TRBV25-1 to TRBJ1-3; 9 bases are shared with TRBD1. Germline V gene lookup returns CDR1 MGHDK and CDR2 SYGVNS. Unmatched junction bases numbered 4, after V lost 2 bases and J lost 5 bases. The CDR3 runs 15 residues. The CDR3: CASSEGGTGRNTIYF. The CDR3, as DNA: TGTGCCAGCAGTGAAGGAGGGACAGGGCGAAACACCATATATTTT.

The V gene is TRBV25-1, the J gene TRBJ2-7; D is undetermined. V lost 2 bases and J 3 bases, leaving 2 bases between the germline ends. The CDR3 is 11 residues long. Germline values: CDR1 MGHDK, CDR2 SYGVNS. The CDR3 sequence: CASSERYEQYF. Here the CDR3 DNA reads TGTGCCAGCAGTGAACGCTACGAGCAGTACTTC.

The J gene is TRBJ2-7, the V gene TRBV7-9; 11 bases are shared with TRBD2. From germline, CDR1 is SEHNR and CDR2 FQNEAQ (reference sequence). V shed 5 bases, J shed 7 bases, and the junction held 10 bases outside the gene matches. This CDR3 region has 15 residues. CDR3 sequence: CASSVSGRAYGEQYF. DNA of the CDR3: TGTGCCAGCAGCGTTAGCGGGAGGGCGTATGGGGAGCAGTACTTC.

The J gene is TRBJ1-2, the V gene TRBV6-4; perhaps TRBD1 as D (5 bases). Germline values: CDR1 MRHNA, CDR2 SNTAGT. CDR3 length: 14 amino acids. The germline V and J ends were trimmed by 7 bases and 3 bases, with 15 bases remaining between them. The CDR3 DNA reads as TGTGCCAGCAACCCCCTAGGGGTGTACTATGGCTACACCTTC. This gives the protein CASNPLGVYYGYTF.

This clone was counted between two and nine times. The rearrangement joins TRBV7-6 to TRBJ2-5; unclear D gene. The CDR3 consists of 14 residues. Germline V gene lookup returns CDR1 SGHVS and CDR2 FNYEAQ. Trimming removed 2 bases at V and 2 bases at J, with 9 bases between. The CDR3, as DNA: TGTGCCAGCAGCTTAAATGACATACAAGAGACCCAGTACTTC. Its translation is CASSLNDIQETQYF.

V usage is TRBV6-5 and J usage is TRBJ2-7; 9 nucleotides match TRBD1. The CDR3 length is 16 residues. CDR1 and CDR2 (germline): MNHEY, SVGAGI. The junction had 7 bases not matched to a gene; V was cut back by 2 bases and J by 2 bases. The CDR3 DNA reads TGTGCCAGCAGTTACGCGTGGGACAGGGCGCCCTACGAGCAGTACTTC. Its protein product is CASSYAWDRAPYEQYF.

The V gene is TRBV24-1, the J gene TRBJ1-5; D uncertain. Germline V lookup: CDR1 KGHDR, CDR2 SFDVKD. The ends were cut back, 0 bases at V and 6 bases at J, with 20 bases in the middle. CDR3 length equals 18 residues. CDR3 loop: CATSDLRDLIGEGQPQHF. The CDR3 DNA follows: TGTGCCACCAGTGATTTGCGGGATTTGATTGGGGAGGGTCAGCCCCAGCATTTT.

This sequence joins TRBV9 and TRBJ2-1; TRBD2 aligns across 9 bases. The CDR3 covers 15 residues. Germline trimming cut 3 bases from V and 3 bases from J; bases unmatched to any gene: 4. Germline-derived CDR1 and CDR2 are SGDLS and YYNGEE. CDR3: CASSGSGGLYNEQFF. Written as DNA, the CDR3 is TGTGCCAGCAGCGGGAGCGGGGGGCTCTACAATGAGCAGTTCTTC.

The V gene is TRBV11-2, the J gene TRBJ2-2; the match to TRBD2 covers 10 bases. In germline, CDR1 is SGHAT, CDR2 FQNNGV. The CDR3 has 16 residues. J was trimmed by 4 bases and V by 6 bases; bases with no gene match: 8. CDR3: CASRHIRTSGTGELFF. The CDR3 DNA reads TGTGCCAGCAGACATATTCGGACTAGCGGCACCGGGGAGCTGTTTTTT. The full variable domain, in which reference TRBV11-2 and TRBJ2-2 provide the parts outside the CDR3, is EAGVAQSPRYKIIEKRQSVAFWCNPISGHATLYWYQQILGQGPKLLIQFQNNGVVDDSQLPKDRFSAERLKGVDSTLKIQPAKLEDSAVYLCASRHIRTSGTGELFFGEGSRLTVL.

This clone appeared a few times. The genes are TRBV4-1 and TRBJ2-2, with 8 bases matching TRBD2. Germline trimming cut 1 base from V and 2 bases from J; bases unmatched to any gene: 3. The CDR3 has 16 residues. Germline V gives CDR1 MGHRA, CDR2 YSYEKL. The chain's CDR3 is CASSQGSGANTGELFF. CDR3 DNA sequence: TGCGCCAGCAGCCAAGGTAGCGGGGCAAACACCGGGGAGCTGTTTTTT.

V is TRBV19 and J is TRBJ1-2, with D hard to call. Germline CDR1 reads LNHDA; CDR2 reads SQIVND (reference sequence). V was cut by 8 bases and J by 7 bases, with 23 bases left in between. CDR3 length: 15 amino acids. Here the CDR3 reads CASRAPAPTWAGYTF. CDR3 nucleotide sequence: TGTGCCAGTCGCGCTCCGGCTCCTACTTGGGCTGGCTACACCTTC.

This clone was picked up a small number of times. J is TRBJ2-5 and V is TRBV5-1; TRBD2 matches at 8 bases. J was trimmed by 4 bases and V by 2 bases; bases with no gene match: 13. CDR1 is SGHRS and CDR2 is YFSETQ in the germline V gene. This CDR3 contains 17 residues. The CDR3 loop is CASSLRYLSGRTETQYF. Written as DNA, the CDR3 is TGCGCCAGCAGCTTAAGGTACCTAAGCGGGAGAACAGAGACCCAGTACTTC.

The chain carries TRBV24-1 and TRBJ2-3; no reliable D call. The germline V gene has CDR1 KGHDR and CDR2 SFDVKD. V lost 2 bases to trimming and J lost 2 bases, with 10 bases between them. The CDR3 contains 15 residues. The CDR3: CATSDSSGFTDTQYF. In nucleotides, the CDR3 is TGTGCCACCAGTGATTCATCAGGTTTCACAGATACGCAGTATTTT.

This rearrangement joins TRBV24-1 to TRBJ1-2, with 9 bases lining up with TRBD1. This CDR3 region has 15 residues. V gave up 10 bases and J gave up 0 bases; unmatched junction bases: 8. Germline-derived CDR1 and CDR2 are KGHDR and SFDVKD. The CDR3 DNA reads TGTGCCACTAGAGGACAGGGGAACGCTAACTATGGCTACACCTTC. Translating gives CATRGQGNANYGYTF.

The chain uses TRBV25-1 and TRBJ1-1; TRBD1 aligns across 9 bases. The V and J ends lost 2 bases and 5 bases, in that order; junction bases with no gene match: 3. The CDR3 spans 14 residues. The germline CDR1 and CDR2 sequences are MGHDK and SYGVNS. In DNA form, the CDR3 reads TGTGCCAGCAGTGAAATGGGACAGGGAACTGAAGCTTTCTTT. Residues: CASSEMGQGTEAFF.

The chain carries TRBV4-2 and TRBJ2-1; D uncertain. The CDR3 is made up of 12 amino acids. Deletions cut 1 base from V and 12 bases from J, with 10 bases between. CDR1 is LGHNA, CDR2 YNFKEQ, per germline. The CDR3 sequence is CASSQVVGSQFF. CDR3 sequence (DNA): TGTGCCAGCAGCCAAGTTGTCGGGTCGCAGTTCTTC.

The chain employs TRBV5-1 and TRBJ2-1; 7 bases align to TRBD1. Germline V lookup: CDR1 SGHRS, CDR2 YFSETQ. The CDR3 extends over 16 amino acids. The V gene end was trimmed by 2 bases and the J gene end by 9 bases; junction bases not matched to a gene: 14. CDR3 protein: CASSFSQRQGGGEQFF. The CDR3 nucleotides are TGCGCCAGCAGCTTTTCCCAGAGACAGGGTGGGGGTGAGCAGTTCTTC.

The rearrangement links TRBV10-3 to TRBJ2-7; 12 bases fit TRBD1. CDR1 and CDR2 from the germline V gene are ENHRY and SYGVKD. CDR3 length: 15 amino acids. V lost 5 bases and J lost 4; bases outside the gene matches: 6. CDR3 nucleotide sequence: TGTGCCATCAGTTCCGGGACAGGGGGCTGGTACGAGCAGTACTTC. It encodes CAISSGTGGWYEQYF.

The J gene is TRBJ1-4, the V gene TRBV2, with TRBD1 matching over 7 bases. V lost 6 bases to trimming and J lost 4 bases; unmatched junction nucleotides: 2. Germline values: CDR1 SNHLY, CDR2 FYNNEI. CDR3 length equals 13 residues. The CDR3 nucleotides are TGTGCCAGCAGGGGACAGCTTAATGAAAAACTGTTTTTT. Translation gives CASRGQLNEKLFF.

The V and J genes are TRBV4-1 and TRBJ2-3, with TRBD2 matching over 7 bases. CDR1 MGHRA and CDR2 YSYEKL come from the germline V gene. With V trimmed by 4 bases and J by 2 bases, 3 bases remained unmatched. The CDR3 covers 14 residues. CDR3 coding DNA: TGCGCCAGCAGCCTGGGGACTAACACAGATACGCAGTATTTT. It specifies CASSLGTNTDTQYF.

On this clone itself: Other nucleotide sequences from this sample produce the same CDR3. The J gene is TRBJ1-6, the V gene TRBV30, with 9 bases fitting TRBD1. Germline V gives CDR1 GTSNPN, CDR2 SVGIG (reference sequence). This CDR3 has 13 residues. V shed 3 bases, J shed 7 bases, and the junction held 1 base outside the gene matches. The CDR3 sequence: CAWRGTGNSPLHF. The CDR3 DNA reads TGTGCCTGGAGAGGGACAGGGAATTCACCCCTCCACTTT.

The chain couples TRBV5-5 to TRBJ2-7, with D maybe TRBD1 (5 bases). CDR1 is SGHKS, CDR2 YYEKEE, per germline (reference sequence). This CDR3 has 15 amino acids. V lost 0 bases, J lost 2 bases, and 12 bases lay in between. Here the CDR3 DNA reads TGTGCCAGCAGCTTGGCCTGGGGCAGCACCTACGAGCAGTACTTC. Translated, it gives CASSLAWGSTYEQYF.